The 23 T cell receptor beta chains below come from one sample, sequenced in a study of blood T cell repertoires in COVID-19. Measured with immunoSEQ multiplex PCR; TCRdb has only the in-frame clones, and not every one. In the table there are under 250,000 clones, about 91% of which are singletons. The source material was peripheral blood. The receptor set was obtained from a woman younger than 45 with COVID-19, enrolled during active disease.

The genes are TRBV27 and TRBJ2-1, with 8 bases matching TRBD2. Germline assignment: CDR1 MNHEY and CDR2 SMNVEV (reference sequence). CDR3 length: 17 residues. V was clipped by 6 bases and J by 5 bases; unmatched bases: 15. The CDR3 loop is CASRTDTGTSNHNEQFF. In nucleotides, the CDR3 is TGTGCCAGCAGAACCGATACCGGGACTAGTAACCACAATGAGCAGTTCTTC.

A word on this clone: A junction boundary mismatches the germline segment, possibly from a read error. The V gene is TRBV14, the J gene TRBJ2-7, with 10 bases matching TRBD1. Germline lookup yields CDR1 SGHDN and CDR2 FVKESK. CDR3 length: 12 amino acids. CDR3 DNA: TGTGCCAGCAGCCAGGGGGACAGGGGCTTGCACTTC. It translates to CASSQGDRGLHF.

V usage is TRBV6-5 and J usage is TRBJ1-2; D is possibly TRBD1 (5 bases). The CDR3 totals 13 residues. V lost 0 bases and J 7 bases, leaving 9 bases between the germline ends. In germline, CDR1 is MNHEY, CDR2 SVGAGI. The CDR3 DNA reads TGTGCCAGCAGTTACTCAAGGGGCCGTGGCTACACCTTC. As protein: CASSYSRGRGYTF.

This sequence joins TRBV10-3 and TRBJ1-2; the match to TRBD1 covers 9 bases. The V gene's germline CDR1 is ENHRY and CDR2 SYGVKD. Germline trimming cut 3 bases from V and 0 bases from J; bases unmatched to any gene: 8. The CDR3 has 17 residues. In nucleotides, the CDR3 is TGTGCCATCAGTGAAGGACAGGGGTCCCCCGCTAACTATGGCTACACCTTC. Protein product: CAISEGQGSPANYGYTF.

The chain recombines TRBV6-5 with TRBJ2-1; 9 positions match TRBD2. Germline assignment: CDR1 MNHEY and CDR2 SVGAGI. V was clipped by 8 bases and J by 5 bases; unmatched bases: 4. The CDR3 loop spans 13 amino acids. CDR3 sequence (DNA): TGTGCCAGCGGCGCGGGAGGGAACAATGAGCAGTTCTTC. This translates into CASGAGGNNEQFF.

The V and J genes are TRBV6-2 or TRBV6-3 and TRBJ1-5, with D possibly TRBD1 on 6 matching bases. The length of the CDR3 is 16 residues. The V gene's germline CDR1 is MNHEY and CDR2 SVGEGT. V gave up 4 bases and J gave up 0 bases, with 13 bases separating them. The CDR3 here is CASSFNPGDSNQPQHF. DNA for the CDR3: TGTGCCAGCAGTTTTAATCCAGGGGATAGCAATCAGCCCCAGCATTTT.

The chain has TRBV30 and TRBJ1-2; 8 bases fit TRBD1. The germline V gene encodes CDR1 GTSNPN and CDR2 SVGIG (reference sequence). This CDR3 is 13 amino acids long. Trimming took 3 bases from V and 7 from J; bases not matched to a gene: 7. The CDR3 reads CAWSRQGASGYTF. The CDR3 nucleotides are TGTGCCTGGAGCCGGCAGGGGGCATCTGGCTACACCTTC.

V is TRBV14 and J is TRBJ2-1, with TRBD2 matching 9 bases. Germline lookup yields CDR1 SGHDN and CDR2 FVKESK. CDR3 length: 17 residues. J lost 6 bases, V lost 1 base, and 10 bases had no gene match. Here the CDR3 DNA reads TGTGCCAGCAGCCAAGTTGTGGCGGGAGGGCCGGGCAATGAGCAGTTCTTC. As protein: CASSQVVAGGPGNEQFF. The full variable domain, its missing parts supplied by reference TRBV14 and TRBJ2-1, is EAGVTQFPSHSVIEKGQTVTLRCDPISGHDNLYWYRRVMGKEIKFLLHFVKESKQDESGMPNNRFLAERTGGTYSTLKVQPAELEDSGVYFCASSQVVAGGPGNEQFFGPGTRLTVL.

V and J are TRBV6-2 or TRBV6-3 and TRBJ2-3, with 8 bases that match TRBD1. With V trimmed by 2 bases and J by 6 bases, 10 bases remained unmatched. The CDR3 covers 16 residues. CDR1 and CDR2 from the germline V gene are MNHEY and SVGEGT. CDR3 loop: CASSYAGTGGEDTQYF. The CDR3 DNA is TGTGCCAGCAGTTACGCCGGGACAGGAGGAGAGGATACGCAGTATTTT.

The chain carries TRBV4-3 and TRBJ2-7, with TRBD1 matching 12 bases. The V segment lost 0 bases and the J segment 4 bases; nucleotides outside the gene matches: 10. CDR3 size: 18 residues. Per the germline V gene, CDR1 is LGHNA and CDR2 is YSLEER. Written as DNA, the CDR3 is TGCGCCAGCAGCCAAGATATCAGGGGACAGGGGGCGACTTACGAGCAGTACTTC. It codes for CASSQDIRGQGATYEQYF.

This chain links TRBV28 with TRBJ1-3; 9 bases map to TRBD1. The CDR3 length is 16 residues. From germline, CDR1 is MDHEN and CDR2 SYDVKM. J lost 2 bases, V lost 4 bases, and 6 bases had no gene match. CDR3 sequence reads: CASSSQGQGAGNTIYF. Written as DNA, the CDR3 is TGTGCCAGCAGTTCCCAGGGACAGGGTGCTGGAAACACCATATATTTT.

CDR3 residues: CASSLVTGAYEQYF. Here the CDR3 DNA reads TGTGCCAGCAGCTTGGTTACAGGGGCCTACGAGCAGTACTTC. The chain uses TRBV5-5 and TRBJ2-7; 7 nucleotides align to TRBD1. The length of the CDR3 is 14 residues. V lost 0 bases and J lost 2; bases outside the gene matches: 2. The germline CDR1 and CDR2 sequences are SGHKS and YYEKEE (reference sequence).

Written as DNA, the CDR3 is TGTGCCAGCTCTTACGGGAGCAGCTCCTACAATGAGCAGTTCTTC. Residues: CASSYGSSSYNEQFF. The chain carries TRBV18 and TRBJ2-1; D might be TRBD2 (6 bases). V was shortened by 6 bases and J by 0 bases, with 12 bases between the two germline ends. From germline, CDR1 is KGHSH and CDR2 LQKENI. This CDR3 comprises 15 residues.

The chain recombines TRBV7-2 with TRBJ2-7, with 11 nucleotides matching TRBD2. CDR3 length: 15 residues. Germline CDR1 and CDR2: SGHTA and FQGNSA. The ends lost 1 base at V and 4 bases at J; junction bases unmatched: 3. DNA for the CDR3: TGTGCCAGCAGCTTAGGGCTAGCGGGAGGTTACGAGCAGTACGTC. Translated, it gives CASSLGLAGGYEQYV.

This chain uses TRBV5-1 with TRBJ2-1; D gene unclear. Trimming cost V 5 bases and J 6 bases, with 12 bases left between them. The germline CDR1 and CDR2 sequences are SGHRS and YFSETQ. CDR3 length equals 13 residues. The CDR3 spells CASRLGASNEQFF. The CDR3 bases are TGCGCCAGCAGGCTAGGAGCTAGCAATGAGCAGTTCTTC.

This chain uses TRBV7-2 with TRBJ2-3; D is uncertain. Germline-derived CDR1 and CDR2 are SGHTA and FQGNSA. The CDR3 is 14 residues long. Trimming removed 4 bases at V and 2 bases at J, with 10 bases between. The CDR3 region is CASSSVTLTDTQYF. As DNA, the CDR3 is TGTGCCAGCAGCTCAGTCACCCTCACAGATACGCAGTATTTT.

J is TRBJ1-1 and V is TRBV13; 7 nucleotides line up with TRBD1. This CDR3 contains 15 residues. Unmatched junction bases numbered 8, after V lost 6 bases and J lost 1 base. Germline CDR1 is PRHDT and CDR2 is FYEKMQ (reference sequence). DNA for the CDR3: TGTGCCAGCAGGAACAGGGGTCGGACGAACACTGAAGCTTTCTTT. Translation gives CASRNRGRTNTEAFF.

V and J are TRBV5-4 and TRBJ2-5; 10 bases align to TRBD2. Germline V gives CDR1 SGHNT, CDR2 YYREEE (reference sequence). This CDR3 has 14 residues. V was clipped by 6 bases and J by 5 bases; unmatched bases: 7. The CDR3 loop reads CASNLAGVGETQYF. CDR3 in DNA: TGTGCCAGCAACCTAGCGGGAGTAGGGGAGACCCAGTACTTC.

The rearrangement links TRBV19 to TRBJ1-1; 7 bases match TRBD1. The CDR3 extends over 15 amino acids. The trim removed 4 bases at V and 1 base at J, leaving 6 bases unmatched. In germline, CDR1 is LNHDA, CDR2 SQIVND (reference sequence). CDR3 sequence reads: CASSRPGQRNTEAFF. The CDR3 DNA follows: TGTGCCAGTAGTAGGCCGGGACAGCGGAACACTGAAGCTTTCTTT.

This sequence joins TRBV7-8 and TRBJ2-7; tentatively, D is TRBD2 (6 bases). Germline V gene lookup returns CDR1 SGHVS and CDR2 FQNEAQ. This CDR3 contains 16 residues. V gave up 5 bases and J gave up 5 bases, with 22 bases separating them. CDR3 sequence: CASSEDLRRADDEQYV. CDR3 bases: TGTGCCAGCAGCGAAGATCTAAGGAGGGCCGATGACGAGCAGTACGTC.

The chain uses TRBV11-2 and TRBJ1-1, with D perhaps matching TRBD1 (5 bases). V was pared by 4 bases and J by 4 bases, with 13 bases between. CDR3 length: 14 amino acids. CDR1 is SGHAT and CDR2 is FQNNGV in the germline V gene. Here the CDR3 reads CASSSIRGITEAFF. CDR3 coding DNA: TGTGCCAGCAGCTCCATAAGGGGAATCACTGAAGCTTTCTTT.

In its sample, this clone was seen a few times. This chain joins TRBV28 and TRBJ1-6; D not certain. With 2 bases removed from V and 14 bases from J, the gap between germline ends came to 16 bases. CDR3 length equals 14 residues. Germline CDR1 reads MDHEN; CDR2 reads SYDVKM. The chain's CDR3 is CASSLLTAQFTLHF. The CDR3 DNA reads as TGTGCCAGCAGTTTACTCACAGCCCAATTCACCCTCCACTTT.

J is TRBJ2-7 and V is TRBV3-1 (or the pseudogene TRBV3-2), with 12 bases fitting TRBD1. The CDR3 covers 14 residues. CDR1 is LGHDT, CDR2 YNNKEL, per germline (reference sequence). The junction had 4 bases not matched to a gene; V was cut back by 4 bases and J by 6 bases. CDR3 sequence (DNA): TGTGCCAGCAGCCTCGGGACAGGGGGCCGCGAGCAGTACTTC. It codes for CASSLGTGGREQYF.